This T cell receptor beta chain was recovered during a study of blood T cell repertoires in COVID-19. Study at large: The United States, Italy and Spain supplied acute and convalescent COVID-19 samples. Sources were T cells, B-cell-depleted T cells, or PBMCs; the material itself was cDNA or gDNA.

In the authors' methods: It was from reference gene primer amplification that nucleated cell counts were estimated. Some clones are missing from TCRdb's copy, which holds only in-frame ones; the method was immunoSEQ multiplex PCR. V, J and clone size are those of that table, while D and trimming were read from the DNA. The table shows about 220,000 clones, with more than 70% occurring only once. This clone was detected a few times. Germline V gene lookup returns CDR1 LNHDA and CDR2 SQIVND (reference sequence). This CDR3 comprises 14 residues. V was clipped by 10 bases and J by 5 bases; unmatched bases: 10.

The chain joins TRBV19 to TRBJ2-2, with 7 bases aligning to TRBD1. This receptor was taken from a human donor in a cohort sampled during active COVID-19. Source material: peripheral blood. The CDR3 DNA follows: TGTGCCACTTCCCCCGGGACAGCGACCGGGGAGCTGTTTTTT. Its translation: CATSPGTATGELFF.